This TCR beta chain was captured by sequencing in a study of tumor-infiltrating lymphocytes in primary liver carcinoma. Study-level information: The tumors, T1-T3 N0M0 lesions, were roughly 4.2 to 11 cm across.

Germline loops: CDR1 MNHNY, CDR2 SVGAGI (reference sequence). CDR3 size: 14 residues. The V gene lost 5 bases and the J gene lost 0 bases, with 8 bases spanning the gap. The table lists this clonotype with a few counts. Priming with a constant-region primer yielded TCR beta cDNA from 400 to 550 ng total RNA. What produced the TCR beta libraries was three nested multiplex PCR rounds using slightly modified ARM-PCR. Running roughly 10 cycles apiece, the first two PCR rounds relied on TRBV1-TRBV30 forward primers together with a C-beta reverse primer. MiXCR was run by TCRdb on the multiplex PCR reads, yielding one entry per CDR3 protein. The table has 180,000 or so distinct CDR3 sequences, about 60% seen once; the top ten hold approximately 70%. Researchers drew blood RNA from unsorted whole blood and extracted germline DNA as well.

Material for sequencing was peripheral blood. The chain links TRBV6-6 to TRBJ1-3; tentatively, D is TRBD1 (5 bases). The TCR was taken from a middle-aged man with primary liver carcinoma and hepatitis B virus infection. Here the CDR3 reads CASSGTDSGNTIYF. CDR3 bases: TGTGCCAGCAGTGGGACTGACTCTGGAAACACCATATATTTT.